This TCR beta chain was identified during a study of blood T cell repertoires in COVID-19. In the study overall: In each case, the material was cDNA or gDNA derived from T cells, B-cell-depleted T cells, or PBMCs.

TCRdb's table, derived via immunoSEQ multiplex PCR, lists solely in-frame clones and lacks some. The sample comprises almost 400,000 clones, around 87% of which are singletons, and 2.3% rests with the top ten. Seattle patient enrollment occurred during active infection, with longitudinal follow-up thereafter. The sequenced sample consisted of peripheral blood. The source of this sequence is a woman in her fifties or sixties with COVID-19, enrolled during active disease.

This chain's CDR3 is CASITQGFTRSFF. CDR3 coding DNA: TGTGCCAGCATAACCCAGGGTTTCACTCGGTCTTTCTTT. The chain couples TRBV28 to TRBJ1-1, with D possibly being TRBD1 (5 bases). The V end was cut by 7 bases, the J end by 12 bases, with 21 bases between. CDR1 MDHEN and CDR2 SYDVKM come from the germline V gene. This CDR3 comprises 13 residues. The variable domain in full, with the rest retrieved from reference TRBV28 and TRBJ1-1, is DVKVTQSSRYLVKRTGEKVFLECVQDMDHENMFWYRQDPGLGLRLIYFSYDVKMKEKGDIPEGYSVSREKKERFSLILESASTNQTSMYLCASITQGFTRSFFGQGTRLTVV.